This T cell receptor beta chain was recorded in a study of chemoradiotherapy in HPV16-positive cancers. Whole-study context: Candidate HPV-specific clones and shared TCR motifs came from two HPV16-positive patients.

The CDR3 contains 15 residues. Per germline, CDR1 SGHRS and CDR2 YFSETQ. Trimming took 7 bases from V and 0 from J, leaving 11 bases between them. Generated by immunoSEQ multiplex PCR, the TCRdb table keeps only in-frame clones and is missing some. This sample has 45,000 to 60,000 clones; 90% occur once, and the top ten carry approximately 3.5%. Study-wide points: During treatment, candidate HPV-specific clones and E7-related motifs expanded in tumor.

To note about this clone: Its target is not known.

This specimen was blood, taken from a patient who underwent chemoradiotherapy. The chain carries TRBV5-1 and TRBJ1-6, with no clear D. This sequence originates from a human donor with HPV-associated anogenital cancer. The CDR3 coding sequence is TGCGCCAGCGCGGACTCGAGCTCCTATAATTCACCCCTCCACTTT. Translating it yields CASADSSSYNSPLHF.